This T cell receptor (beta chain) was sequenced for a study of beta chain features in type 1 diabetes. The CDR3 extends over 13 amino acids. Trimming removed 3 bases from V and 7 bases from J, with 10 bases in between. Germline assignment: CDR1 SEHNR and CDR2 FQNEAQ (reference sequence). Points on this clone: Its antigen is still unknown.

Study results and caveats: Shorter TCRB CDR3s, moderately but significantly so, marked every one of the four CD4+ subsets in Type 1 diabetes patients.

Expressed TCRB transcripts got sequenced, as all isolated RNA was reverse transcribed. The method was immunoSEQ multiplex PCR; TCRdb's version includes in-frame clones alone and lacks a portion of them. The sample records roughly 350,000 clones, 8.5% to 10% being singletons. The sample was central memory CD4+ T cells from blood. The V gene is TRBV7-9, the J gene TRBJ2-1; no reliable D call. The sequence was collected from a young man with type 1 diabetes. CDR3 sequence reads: CASSFGRSNEQFF. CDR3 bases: TGTGCCAGCAGCTTCGGACGGAGTAATGAGCAGTTCTTC.